Listed below are T cell receptor beta chains from one sample, sequenced in a study of patients and donors after allogeneic stem cell transplantation. MiXCR, applied by TCRdb to the RT-PCR reads, yields one record per CDR3 protein. The top ten clones hold about 33% of a sample with 150,000 to 250,000 distinct CDR3 sequences, approximately 41% of them seen once. Sequenced input: blood, either unsorted or a sorted T cell fraction (not recorded which). These receptors came from a human donor who was either an allogeneic HSCT recipient or a stem cell or donor lymphocyte infusion donor (not recorded which). It is not recorded whose cells these are; they may come from a transplant donor. The CDR3 runs from the conserved cysteine through the conserved F or W. The D gene is left open where the match is weak. Size tells how often a clone was seen (once, few, many) or the class of an expanded clone, and some rows leave it out.

d_call	clone_size	v_call	j_call	cdr3_aa	cdr3_nt
NA	NA	TRBV4-2	TRBJ2-2	CASSQDTGVTGELFF	TGTGCCAGCAGCCAAGATACTGGGGTAACCGGGGAGCTGTTTTTT
NA	NA	TRBV19	TRBJ2-3	CASSISRTDTQYF	TGTGCCAGTAGTATCTCCCGCACAGATACGCAGTATTTT
TRBD1	NA	TRBV2	TRBJ2-1	CASEGAIDEQFF	TGTGCCAGCGAGGGGGCGATCGATGAGCAGTTCTTC
TRBD1	NA	TRBV7-9	TRBJ2-2	CASSLGQGHTGELFF	TGTGCCAGCAGCTTAGGACAGGGTCACACCGGGGAGCTGTTTTTT
TRBD2	few	TRBV29-1	TRBJ2-1	CSVEDRVSGGYNEQFF	TGCAGCGTTGAAGATCGGGTTAGCGGGGGCTACAATGAGCAGTTCTTC
NA	NA	TRBV20-1	TRBJ2-7	CSATVGGTAYEQYF	TGCAGTGCTACCGTTGGGGGGACCGCCTACGAGCAGTACTTC
TRBD2	NA	TRBV27	TRBJ2-1	CASSWTSANEQFF	TGTGCCAGCAGTTGGACTAGCGCCAATGAGCAGTTCTTC
TRBD2	NA	TRBV9	TRBJ2-2	CASSSPAGAPNTGELFF	TGTGCCAGCAGCTCCCCCGCGGGAGCCCCGAACACCGGGGAGCTGTTTTTT
NA	NA	TRBV10-3	TRBJ2-1	CAIRDGSYNEQFF	TGTGCCATCCGGGACGGCTCCTACAATGAGCAGTTCTTC
TRBD1	NA	TRBV20-1	TRBJ2-7	CSAATGGHEQYF	TGCAGTGCTGCGACAGGGGGCCACGAGCAGTACTTC
NA	NA	TRBV15	TRBJ1-1	CATSRQRGTEAFF	TGTGCCACCAGCAGGCAGAGGGGGACAGAAGCTTTCTTT
NA	NA	TRBV7-9	TRBJ1-1	CASSPVGVGEAFF	TGTGCCAGCAGTCCCGTCGGGGTGGGTGAAGCTTTCTTT
NA	few	TRBV9	TRBJ2-1	CASSEHFSGESYNEQFF	TGTGCCAGCAGCGAACACTTTAGCGGAGAGTCCTACAATGAGCAGTTCTTC
TRBD1	NA	TRBV12-3/TRBV12-4	TRBJ1-4	CASSRTGANEKLFF	TGTGCCAGCAGTCGCACAGGGGCTAATGAAAAACTGTTTTTT
TRBD1	NA	TRBV9	TRBJ1-6	CASSFSGTENSPLHF	TGTGCCAGCAGCTTCTCCGGGACAGAAAATTCACCCCTCCACTTT
NA	NA	TRBV9	TRBJ1-2	CASSVEVPDSPSYGYTF	TGTGCCAGCAGCGTAGAGGTCCCGGACAGCCCCTCCTATGGCTACACCTTC
NA	NA	TRBV29-1	TRBJ2-1	CSVTDNEQFF	TGCAGCGTGACAGACAATGAGCAGTTCTTC
TRBD1	NA	TRBV29-1	TRBJ1-2	CSVEDRDSYGYTF	TGCAGCGTTGAAGACCGGGACAGCTATGGCTACACCTTC
NA	NA	TRBV18	TRBJ1-1	CASSPISSATEAFF	TGTGCCAGCTCACCAATATCAAGCGCCACTGAAGCTTTCTTT
NA	few	TRBV12-3/TRBV12-4	TRBJ1-5	CASSRDRFNQPQHF	TGTGCCAGCAGCCGCGACAGATTTAATCAGCCCCAGCATTTT
TRBD1	NA	TRBV28	TRBJ1-4	CASSSGTENEKLFF	TGTGCCAGCAGTTCCGGGACAGAGAATGAAAAACTGTTTTTT
NA	few	TRBV9	TRBJ1-2	CASSHTETGRGYTF	TGTGCCAGCAGCCACACCGAGACAGGACGTGGCTACACCTTC
TRBD1	NA	TRBV19	TRBJ1-2	CASRQTGINYGYTF	TGTGCCAGTAGACAGACAGGGATCAACTATGGCTACACCTTC
NA	few	TRBV5-1	TRBJ1-2	CASNDEQANYGYTF	TGCGCCAGCAATGATGAACAGGCTAACTATGGCTACACCTTC
NA	NA	TRBV3-1	TRBJ1-2	CASSRSRGRAWGYTF	TGTGCCAGCAGTCGATCCCGGGGCAGGGCTTGGGGCTACACCTTC
NA	NA	TRBV18	TRBJ2-7	CASSPIPYYEQYF	TGTGCCAGCTCACCGATCCCTTACTACGAGCAGTACTTC
NA	NA	TRBV6-6	TRBJ2-7	CASNQGQPTYEQYF	TGTGCCAGCAACCAAGGACAGCCCACGTACGAGCAGTACTTC
NA	NA	TRBV7-7	TRBJ2-5	CASSSHPTSQETQYF	TGTGCCAGCAGCTCACACCCGACCTCACAAGAGACCCAGTACTTC
NA	few	TRBV29-1	TRBJ1-2	CSVEGNGYTF	TGCAGCGTTGAAGGGAATGGCTACACCTTC